This T cell receptor (beta chain) was obtained from a study of T cell therapy after organ transplantation. Findings of the study overall: Endogenous clonotypes not in therapy products appeared after therapy alongside transferred ones. Nonresponder repertoires showed strong pretherapy expansions, barely changing post-therapy.

The table came from immunoSEQ multiplex PCR; TCRdb's copy has only in-frame clones and leaves some out. This sample yields about 6,000 clones, of which less than 80% are seen a single time; approximately 30% belongs to the top ten. Time point in this sample: 4-8 weeks after completion of therapy. For this clone: Its matching antigen is unknown. Its ends do not fully match the called genes, so a read error is possible.

CDR1 is MNHNY, CDR2 SVGAGI, per germline (reference sequence). This CDR3 contains 13 residues. The chain carries TRBV6-6 and TRBJ2-7, with unresolved D. Material: CD8+ T cells from blood, obtained after autologous CMV-specific T cell therapy. The sequence derives from a human patient who had received a solid organ transplant and had CMV disease. Some T cells may be provided by the graft donor. The CDR3 nucleotides are TGTGCCAGCAGTTCCACATACTCCCACGAGCAGTACTTC. It encodes CASSSTYSHEQYF.